This passage covers 27 T cell receptor beta chains from one sample sequenced in a study of identifying expanded T cells in peripheral blood. This table comes from immunoSEQ multiplex PCR, and its TCRdb copy is limited to in-frame clones, with some not included. The sample holds approximately 100,000 clones, approximately 90% seen once. Sample: blood. These receptors were taken from a person aged 18 to 70 in good health.

For the CDR3, the DNA is TGTGCCAGCAGCCTCGAGGGGGATGAGCAGTTCTTC. Its translation: CASSLEGDEQFF. The chain has TRBV6-1 and TRBJ2-1, with D perhaps matching TRBD1 (6 bases). Germline V gene lookup returns CDR1 MNHNS and CDR2 SASEGT. The CDR3 consists of 12 residues. Trimming took 6 bases from V and 8 from J, leaving 11 bases between them.

The chain joins TRBV28 to TRBJ1-2; D not resolved. The CDR3 length is 14 residues. The V gene lost 3 bases and the J gene lost 4 bases, with 12 bases spanning the gap. CDR1 MDHEN and CDR2 SYDVKM come from the germline V gene. CDR3 sequence (DNA): TGTGCCAGCAGTTTCCCCAGGAGAGGCTATGGCTACACCTTC. It codes for CASSFPRRGYGYTF.

This sequence joins TRBV6-1 and TRBJ1-5; 10 nucleotides line up with TRBD1. The CDR3 is 17 residues long. Trimming cost V 3 bases and J 5 bases; bases outside gene matches: 10. Germline V lookup: CDR1 MNHNS, CDR2 SASEGT. Here the CDR3 reads CASSEDAPGQGYQPQHF. In nucleotides, the CDR3 is TGTGCCAGCAGTGAGGATGCGCCGGGACAGGGGTATCAGCCCCAGCATTTT.

The rearrangement joins TRBV7-2 to TRBJ1-1, with 10 bases aligning to TRBD1. CDR1 and CDR2 (germline): SGHTA, FQGNSA. There are 15 residues in the CDR3. After removal of 6 bases from V and 5 bases from J, the junction contained 9 bases not matched to a gene. CDR3 in amino acids: CASRTGGLGDTEAFF. The DNA of the CDR3 is TGTGCCAGCAGGACAGGGGGCCTGGGGGATACTGAAGCTTTCTTT.

The chain employs TRBV19 and TRBJ1-1; D is undetermined. The CDR3 covers 13 residues. Germline assignment: CDR1 LNHDA and CDR2 SQIVND (reference sequence). V dropped 7 bases and J dropped 1 base, with 10 bases sitting between them. DNA for the CDR3: TGTGCCAGTATGGTTCGGGCGAACACTGAAGCTTTCTTT. This codes for CASMVRANTEAFF.

The chain combines TRBV7-2 with TRBJ2-3, with TRBD2 identical over 13 bases. Germline V gene sequence: CDR1 SGHTA, CDR2 FQGNSA. V shed 5 bases and J 0 bases; nucleotides not matched to a gene: 5. The CDR3 extends over 17 amino acids. The CDR3 region is CASSQLAGGVSTDTQYF. The DNA for the CDR3 is TGTGCCAGCAGCCAACTAGCGGGGGGGGTTAGCACAGATACGCAGTATTTT.

Only one count was recorded for this clone. This sequence joins TRBV11-2 and TRBJ2-5; 9 bases line up with TRBD1. The CDR3 extends over 14 amino acids. CDR1 is SGHAT and CDR2 is FQNNGV in the germline V gene. The V segment lost 6 bases and the J segment 5 bases; nucleotides outside the gene matches: 7. For the CDR3, the DNA is TGTGCCAGCAGACAGGGACAGGGATGGGAGACCCAGTACTTC. Translating gives CASRQGQGWETQYF.

The chain has TRBV6-4 and TRBJ2-6, with TRBD1 as a possible D gene (5 bases). V lost 3 bases, J lost 0 bases, and 9 bases lay in between. The germline V gene has CDR1 MRHNA and CDR2 SNTAGT. The CDR3 length is 16 residues. CDR3 region: CASSEQALSGANVLTF. CDR3 in DNA: TGTGCCAGCAGTGAACAGGCTCTCTCTGGGGCCAACGTCCTGACTTTC.

V gene TRBV14 combines with J gene TRBJ1-1; D is perhaps TRBD1 (6 bases). Germline CDR1 and CDR2: SGHDN and FVKESK. V lost 0 bases, J lost 0 bases, and 20 bases lay in between. The CDR3 runs to 19 residues. The CDR3 is CASSQDRGTTHMMNTEAFF. The CDR3 nucleotides are TGTGCCAGCAGCCAAGATCGGGGGACAACACATATGATGAACACTGAAGCTTTCTTT.

V and J are TRBV6-1 and TRBJ2-7; 8 positions match TRBD2. The germline CDR1 and CDR2 sequences are MNHNS and SASEGT. The CDR3 extends over 15 amino acids. The V and J ends lost 3 bases and 5 bases, in that order; junction bases with no gene match: 9. The CDR3 DNA reads as TGTGCCAGCAGTGAGCTAGGACTAGCTCTCCACGAGCAGTACTTC. Translated: CASSELGLALHEQYF.

This clone was observed a handful of times. This chain connects TRBV6-1 to TRBJ1-2, with D possibly TRBD1 on 6 matching bases. Germline V gene lookup returns CDR1 MNHNS and CDR2 SASEGT. Trimming took off 3 bases at V and 2 bases at J, with 16 bases between the two ends. There are 16 residues in the CDR3. As DNA, the CDR3 is TGTGCCAGCAGTGAGGTTTTGGGTACAGGGAACTATGGCTACACCTTC. It is translated as CASSEVLGTGNYGYTF.

This chain uses TRBV19 with TRBJ1-1; no firm D call. The CDR3 is made up of 15 amino acids. V lost 3 bases and J 0 bases, leaving 11 bases between the germline ends. Germline lookup yields CDR1 LNHDA and CDR2 SQIVND (reference sequence). In DNA form, the CDR3 reads TGTGCCAGTAGTATGGAGCACAACATGAACACTGAAGCTTTCTTT. It translates to CASSMEHNMNTEAFF. Variable domain in full (rest from reference TRBV19 and TRBJ1-1): DGGITQSPKYLFRKEGQNVTLSCEQNLNHDAMYWYRQDPGQGLRLIYYSQIVNDFQKGDIAEGYSVSREKKESFPLTVTSAQKNPTAFYLCASSMEHNMNTEAFFGQGTRLTVV.

The V call is TRBV5-1, the J call TRBJ2-7, with 11 bases lining up with TRBD1. Unmatched junction bases numbered 5, after V lost 0 bases and J lost 6 bases. The CDR3 length is 15 residues. CDR1 and CDR2 (germline): SGHRS, YFSETQ. This chain's CDR3 is CASSLDGTGGTEQYF. CDR3 nucleotides: TGCGCCAGCAGCTTGGATGGGACAGGGGGAACCGAGCAGTACTTC. The whole variable domain, remainder taken from reference TRBV5-1 and TRBJ2-7, is KAGVTQTPRYLIKTRGQQVTLSCSPISGHRSVSWYQQTPGQGLQFLFEYFSETQRNKGNFPGRFSGRQFSNSRSEMNVSTLELGDSALYLCASSLDGTGGTEQYFGPGTRLTVT.

This chain connects TRBV2 to TRBJ2-5; D is perhaps TRBD2 (6 bases). CDR1 and CDR2 (germline): SNHLY, FYNNEI. Trimming pared 7 bases from V and 0 bases from J, leaving 6 bases between. CDR3 length: 12 residues. The CDR3 spells CASTGDQETQYF. The CDR3 nucleotides are TGTGCCAGCACGGGGGACCAAGAGACCCAGTACTTC.

Here the CDR3 reads CASSEGYRANQQYF. The CDR3 DNA reads as TGTGCCAGCAGCGAGGGGTACAGGGCGAACCAGCAGTACTTC. This chain joins TRBV9 and TRBJ2-7, with a tentative D call TRBD1 (6 bases). V was pared by 3 bases and J by 8 bases, with 18 bases between. Germline V CDR1 and CDR2: SGDLS, YYNGEE. This CDR3 region has 14 residues.

The count of this clone is one. The gene calls are TRBV11-2 and TRBJ1-4; the D gene is possibly TRBD1 (6 bases). CDR3 size: 14 residues. The V and J ends lost 0 bases and 5 bases respectively, with 7 bases between them. Per the germline V gene, CDR1 is SGHAT and CDR2 is FQNNGV. DNA of the CDR3: TGTGCCAGCAGCTTAGACAGGGGCAATGAAAAACTGTTTTTT. Translating gives CASSLDRGNEKLFF.

This sequence joins TRBV6-5 and TRBJ2-5, with D perhaps given as TRBD1 or TRBD2 (5 bases each). The V gene's germline CDR1 is MNHEY and CDR2 SVGAGI. CDR3 length: 14 amino acids. Trimming removed 4 bases at V and 5 bases at J, with 14 bases between. Here the CDR3 reads CASSSPRGGETQYF. In nucleotides, the CDR3 is TGTGCCAGCAGTTCCCCCCGGGGCGGGGAGACCCAGTACTTC.

The CDR3 loop reads CASSALLAGGHYEQYF. The DNA for the CDR3 is TGTGCCAGCAGCGCCCTACTAGCGGGGGGACACTACGAGCAGTACTTC. This chain joins TRBV7-2 and TRBJ2-7, with 12 bases lining up with TRBD2. Looked up from germline, CDR1 is SGHTA and CDR2 is FQGNSA. The CDR3 spans 16 residues. Unmatched junction bases numbered 8, after V lost 5 bases and J lost 3 bases.

This clone was recorded once. The V gene is TRBV11-3, the J gene TRBJ2-5, with a possible D match to TRBD1 (5 bases). CDR1 and CDR2 (germline): SGHNT, YENEEA. CDR3 size: 15 residues. Trimming left V 0 bases short and J 2 bases short, with 10 bases between. The CDR3, as DNA: TGTGCCAGCAGCTTAGACAGGGTACTACAAGAGACCCAGTACTTC. Residues: CASSLDRVLQETQYF.

In nucleotides, the CDR3 is TGTGCCAGTAGTATAGATTGGGGGACCGACACACAGGATACGCAGTATTTT. It encodes CASSIDWGTDTQDTQYF. V is TRBV19 and J is TRBJ2-3; D is possibly TRBD1 or TRBD2 (5 bases each). The CDR3 consists of 17 residues. V lost 0 bases, J lost 6 bases, and 19 bases lay in between. Per the germline V gene, CDR1 is LNHDA and CDR2 is SQIVND (reference sequence).

V and J are TRBV4-3 and TRBJ1-2; D gene unclear. This CDR3 is built from 16 residues. Germline V gene sequence: CDR1 LGHNA, CDR2 YSLEER. The V and J ends lost 1 base and 2 bases respectively, with 14 bases between them. CDR3 sequence reads: CASSQVLGRINYGYTF. In DNA, the CDR3 is TGCGCCAGCAGCCAAGTATTGGGCCGTATAAACTATGGCTACACCTTC.

The rearrangement joins TRBV29-1 to TRBJ1-2; D is possibly TRBD1 (5 bases). The germline V gene has CDR1 SQVTM and CDR2 ANQGSEA. There are 12 residues in the CDR3. Trimming took off 6 bases at V and 5 bases at J, with 13 bases between the two ends. The CDR3 nucleotides read TGCAGCGTCAGAGATAGGACATATGGCTACACCTTC. Residues: CSVRDRTYGYTF.

The rearrangement uses TRBV4-2 and TRBJ1-4; D remains unclear. Germline V gives CDR1 LGHNA, CDR2 YNFKEQ. Trimming removed 0 bases at V and 8 bases at J, with 7 bases between. This CDR3 has 13 residues. Written as DNA, the CDR3 is TGTGCCAGCAGCCAAGAATTGCGGGAAAAACTGTTTTTT. This codes for CASSQELREKLFF.

This chain connects TRBV7-6 to TRBJ2-7; 7 nucleotides match TRBD2. CDR3 length equals 15 residues. V dropped 1 base and J dropped 1; count of bases not matched to a gene: 4. Per germline, CDR1 SGHVS and CDR2 FNYEAQ. The CDR3 DNA reads as TGTGCCAGCAGCTTAGAGGCGGGGGTTTCCTACGAGCAGTACTTC. Protein product: CASSLEAGVSYEQYF.

The gene calls are TRBV4-1 and TRBJ2-7; 7 bases match TRBD2. This CDR3 contains 16 residues. V was clipped by 3 bases and J by 0 bases; unmatched bases: 8. Germline lookup yields CDR1 MGHRA and CDR2 YSYEKL. The CDR3 nucleotides are TGCGCCAGCAGCCAGTTACTCCTAGCGGTCTCCTACGAGCAGTACTTC. This translates into CASSQLLLAVSYEQYF.

V usage is TRBV10-3 and J usage is TRBJ1-1; D possibly corresponds to TRBD1 (5 bases). Trimming shortened V by 7 bases and J by 4 bases, and 13 bases separated the two germline ends. This CDR3 contains 13 residues. The germline CDR1 and CDR2 sequences are ENHRY and SYGVKD. The CDR3 DNA follows: TGTGCCATCAAGGAGGGACTAGGCACTGAAGCTTTCTTT. Its translation is CAIKEGLGTEAFF.

This chain joins TRBV18 and TRBJ1-1; tentative D call: TRBD1 (5 bases). The germline V and J ends were trimmed by 1 base and 0 bases, with 12 bases remaining between them. Germline assignment: CDR1 KGHSH and CDR2 LQKENI. There are 16 residues in the CDR3. CDR3 in DNA: TGTGCCAGCTCACCACGGGGGTCACCCTTGAACACTGAAGCTTTCTTT. This sequence encodes CASSPRGSPLNTEAFF.